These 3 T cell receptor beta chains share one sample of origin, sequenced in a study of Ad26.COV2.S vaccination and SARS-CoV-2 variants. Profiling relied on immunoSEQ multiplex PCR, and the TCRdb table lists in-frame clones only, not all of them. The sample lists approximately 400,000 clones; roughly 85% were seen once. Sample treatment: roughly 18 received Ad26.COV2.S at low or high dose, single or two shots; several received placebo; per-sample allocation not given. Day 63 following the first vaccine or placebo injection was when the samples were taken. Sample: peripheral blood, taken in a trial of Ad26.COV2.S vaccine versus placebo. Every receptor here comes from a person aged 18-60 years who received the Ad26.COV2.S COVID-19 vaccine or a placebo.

The CDR3 nucleotides are TGTGCCAGCAGCTTAGGACGCCCCAGGAGGGGGAATAAGGACGAGCAGTACTTC. Protein sequence: CASSLGRPRRGNKDEQYF. V usage is TRBV7-6 and J usage is TRBJ2-7, with D possibly called TRBD1 or TRBD2 (6 bases each). V was shortened by 1 base and J by 5 bases, with 24 bases between the two germline ends. Germline V lookup: CDR1 SGHVS, CDR2 FNYEAQ. There are 18 residues in the CDR3. The full variable domain, rest sourced from reference TRBV7-6 and TRBJ2-7, is GAGVSQSPRYKVTKRGQDVALRCDPISGHVSLYWYRQALGQGPEFLTYFNYEAQQDKSGLPNDRFSAERPEGSISTLTIQRTEQRDSAMYRCASSLGRPRRGNKDEQYFGPGTRLTVT.

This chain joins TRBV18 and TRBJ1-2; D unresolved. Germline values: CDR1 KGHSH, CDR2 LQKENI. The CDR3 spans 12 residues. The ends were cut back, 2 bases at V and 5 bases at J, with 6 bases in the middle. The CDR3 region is CASSPGEYGYTF. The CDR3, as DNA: TGTGCCAGCTCACCAGGTGAATATGGCTACACCTTC. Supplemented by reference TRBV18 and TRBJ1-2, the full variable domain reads NAGVMQNPRHLVRRRGQEARLRCSPMKGHSHVYWYRQLPEEGLKFMVYLQKENIIDESGMPKERFSAEFPKEGPSILRIQQVVRGDSAAYFCASSPGEYGYTFGSGTRLTVV.

CDR3 in DNA: TGTGCCAGCGTCACCCCCACGGGAGAGGGTTTTCTTGAGCAGTTCTTC. Translating gives CASVTPTGEGFLEQFF. V gene TRBV28 combines with J gene TRBJ2-1; the D gene is possibly TRBD2 (6 bases). The V end was cut by 8 bases, the J end by 9 bases, with 26 bases between. Germline CDR1 and CDR2: MDHEN and SYDVKM. The CDR3 is made up of 16 amino acids.